Listed below are T cell receptor beta chains from one sample, sequenced in a study of T cell repertoires in cytomegalovirus infection. TCRdb reprocessed the reads via MiXCR and lists one record per CDR3 protein. The repertoire holds some 450,000 distinct CDR3 sequences, with about 33% as singletons. The sequencing input was PBMCs. These receptors all stem from a human donor in good health (CMV status not recorded). Some clones in this sample may be carry-over from other donors' samples. Each CDR3 is given without its conserved first and last residue. The order of the fields is CDR3 protein, V gene.

cdr3_aa: ASSQGRLGDRGDGYT; v_call: TRBV14
cdr3_aa: SVEVTRTVGQIYNEQF; v_call: TRBV29-1
cdr3_aa: ASSYSGGASNEQF; v_call: TRBV7-9
cdr3_aa: ASSRDTSSYGQY; v_call: TRBV6-6
cdr3_aa: ASRLRPLQETQY; v_call: TRBV7-2
cdr3_aa: ASSTRLAGALPSSYNEQF; v_call: TRBV4-1
cdr3_aa: ASSYFEGKSDTQY; v_call: TRBV6-5
cdr3_aa: ASSLPATALYEQY; v_call: TRBV11-2
cdr3_aa: ASSSDRGKTGELF; v_call: TRBV5-5
cdr3_aa: ASSLGTGGRYGIQY; v_call: TRBV27
cdr3_aa: ASSGDSNNEKLF; v_call: TRBV12-3/TRBV12-4
cdr3_aa: ASSLITSGTHEQY; v_call: TRBV12-3/TRBV12-4
cdr3_aa: SARSGPGANVLT; v_call: TRBV20-1
cdr3_aa: ASWGGISQETQY; v_call: TRBV6-1